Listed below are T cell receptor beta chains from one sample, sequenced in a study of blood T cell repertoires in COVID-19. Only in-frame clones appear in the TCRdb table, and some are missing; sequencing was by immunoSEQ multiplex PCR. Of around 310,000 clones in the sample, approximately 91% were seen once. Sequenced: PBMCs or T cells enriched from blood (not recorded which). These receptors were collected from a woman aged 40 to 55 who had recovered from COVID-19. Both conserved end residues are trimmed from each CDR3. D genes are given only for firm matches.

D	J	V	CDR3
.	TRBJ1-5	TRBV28	ASTLSGQGYQPQH
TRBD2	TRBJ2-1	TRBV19	ASRLAGYNEQF
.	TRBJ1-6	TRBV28	ASSFTGLYNSPLH
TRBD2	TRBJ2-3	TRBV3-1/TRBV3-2	ASSLVVGASGRALDTQY
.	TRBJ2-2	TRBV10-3	ATATDSQNTGELF
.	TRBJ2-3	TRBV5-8	ASSLVTSRHTSDTQY
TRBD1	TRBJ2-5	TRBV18	ASSNRGRHETQY
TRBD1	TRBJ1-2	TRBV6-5	ASTSTGGGYGYT
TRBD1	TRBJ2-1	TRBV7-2	ASSMRGTGRNEQF
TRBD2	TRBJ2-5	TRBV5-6	ASSFAGVEETQY
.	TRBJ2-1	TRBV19	ASSRFSSYNEQF
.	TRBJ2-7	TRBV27	ASSWAGKAYEQY
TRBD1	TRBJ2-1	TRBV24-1	ATSDSPDRHSYNEQF
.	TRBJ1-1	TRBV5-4	ASSWRDLGTEAF
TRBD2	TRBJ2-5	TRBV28	ASSLWSSGGGQETQY
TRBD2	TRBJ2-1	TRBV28	ASSPLAPTSGGSYNEQF